This TCR beta chain was obtained from a study of shared clonotypes between healthy human individuals. CDR3 length: 17 amino acids. V lost 2 bases to trimming and J lost 1 base; unmatched junction nucleotides: 8. Germline assignment: CDR1 SGDLS and CDR2 YYNGEE. TCRdb's copy holds only in-frame clones and misses some; the assay was immunoSEQ multiplex PCR. The data show more than 1,200,000 clones, with 97% to 99% seen just once and under 0.45% held by the top ten. The V gene is TRBV9, the J gene TRBJ1-3, with TRBD1 matching 8 bases. The TCR sequence derives from a man aged 25-45 years in good health. Material for sequencing was naive CD4+ T cells sorted from blood. Subset given: CD45RA+ positively selected. The CDR3 bases are TGTGCCAGCAGCGTCTCTTCGGGACAGGATTCTGGAAACACCATATATTTT. Translated: CASSVSSGQDSGNTIYF. Variable domain in full (rest from reference TRBV9 and TRBJ1-3): DSGVTQTPKHLITATGQRVTLRCSPRSGDLSVYWYQQSLDQGLQFLIQYYNGEERAKGNILERFSAQQFPDLHSELNLSSLELGDSALYFCASSVSSGQDSGNTIYFGEGSWLTVV.